This entry lists 20 T cell receptor beta chains sequenced from one sample in a study of blood T cell repertoires in COVID-19. Produced via immunoSEQ multiplex PCR; TCRdb's table is partial and in-frame only. The sample has about 330,000 clones, 65% to 90% seen once; the top ten hold 10%. Material: PBMCs or T cells enriched from blood (not recorded which). Every receptor here comes from a woman younger than 30 who had recovered from COVID-19.

The chain has TRBV14 and TRBJ1-2; possible D gene TRBD1, 6 bases. This CDR3 comprises 14 residues. Looked up from germline, CDR1 is SGHDN and CDR2 is FVKESK. V dropped 6 bases and J dropped 1 base, with 12 bases sitting between them. CDR3 amino acids: CASSKQGYNYGYTF. The CDR3 DNA is TGTGCCAGCAGTAAACAGGGCTATAACTATGGCTACACCTTC. Using reference TRBV14 and TRBJ1-2 for the parts outside the CDR3, the full variable domain is EAGVTQFPSHSVIEKGQTVTLRCDPISGHDNLYWYRRVMGKEIKFLLHFVKESKQDESGMPNNRFLAERTGGTYSTLKVQPAELEDSGVYFCASSKQGYNYGYTFGSGTRLTVV.

This sequence joins TRBV7-3 and TRBJ1-1; unclear D gene. The germline V gene has CDR1 SGHTA and CDR2 FQGTGA. Deletions cut 0 bases from V and 4 bases from J, with 12 bases between. There are 15 residues in the CDR3. CDR3 protein: CASSLTHREGTEAFF. CDR3 nucleotide sequence: TGTGCCAGCAGCTTAACGCACCGGGAGGGCACTGAAGCTTTCTTT.

The CDR3 region has the DNA TGCGCCAGCAGCCAAGGAGGTTGGAATCAGCCCCAGCATTTT. This sequence encodes CASSQGGWNQPQHF. The chain employs TRBV4-1 and TRBJ1-5, with D hard to call. The CDR3 extends over 14 amino acids. Trimming cost V 1 base and J 4 bases, with 8 bases left between them. The germline gives CDR1 MGHRA, CDR2 YSYEKL.

V usage is TRBV6-4 and J usage is TRBJ2-1; 7 bases agree with TRBD1. In germline, CDR1 is MRHNA, CDR2 SNTAGT. Germline trimming cut 6 bases from V and 2 bases from J; bases unmatched to any gene: 7. The CDR3 loop spans 15 amino acids. The CDR3 sequence: CASSRGQGAYNEQFF. CDR3 DNA: TGTGCCAGCAGCCGCGGGCAGGGGGCCTACAATGAGCAGTTCTTC.

The gene calls are TRBV10-1 and TRBJ2-1; TRBD2 aligns across 12 bases. Germline V gene lookup returns CDR1 WNHNN and CDR2 SYGVQD (reference sequence). The CDR3 consists of 17 residues. Trimming at V came to 2 bases and at J to 6 bases, leaving 8 bases not matched to a gene. The CDR3 bases are TGCGCCAGCAGTGAGACAGCCGGGACTAGCGGGTTCAATGAGCAGTTCTTC. This translates into CASSETAGTSGFNEQFF.

This clone appeared once. The V gene is TRBV30, the J gene TRBJ2-3; D is perhaps TRBD2 (6 bases). V lost 3 bases to trimming and J lost 2 bases, with 12 bases between them. Germline loops: CDR1 GTSNPN, CDR2 SVGIG (reference sequence). The CDR3 loop spans 14 amino acids. Written as DNA, the CDR3 is TGTGCCTGGAGCCCTAGCGACGACACAGATACGCAGTATTTT. It codes for CAWSPSDDTDTQYF.

As DNA, the CDR3 is TGTGCCAGCAGTTTGCTAGCGGGCACAGATACGCAGTATTTT. Translation gives CASSLLAGTDTQYF. The chain uses TRBV6-2 or TRBV6-3 and TRBJ2-3; 7 bases fit TRBD2. J gave up 1 base and V 4 bases, and 2 bases lay outside the gene matches. The length of the CDR3 is 14 residues. CDR1 is MNHEY and CDR2 is SVGEGT in the germline V gene.

The chain combines TRBV9 with TRBJ1-2, with D hard to call. V was clipped by 4 bases and J by 4 bases, with 14 bases between them. Germline V lookup: CDR1 SGDLS, CDR2 YYNGEE. The CDR3 extends over 14 amino acids. CDR3 DNA sequence: TGTGCCAGCAGCACCCAGAGGGATGGCTATGGCTACACCTTC. It is translated as CASSTQRDGYGYTF.

The chain carries TRBV18 and TRBJ1-5; D is undetermined. Trimming stripped 3 bases from V and 0 bases from J, with 9 bases between. Germline loops: CDR1 KGHSH, CDR2 LQKENI. The CDR3 loop spans 15 amino acids. The CDR3 here is CASSPNGNSNQPQHF. The CDR3 nucleotides read TGTGCCAGCTCACCTAACGGTAATAGCAATCAGCCCCAGCATTTT.

The chain employs TRBV19 and TRBJ1-2; a possible D gene is TRBD1 (6 bases). The CDR3 loop spans 12 amino acids. The V gene lost 7 bases and the J gene lost 8 bases, with 14 bases spanning the gap. Germline-derived CDR1 and CDR2 are LNHDA and SQIVND (reference sequence). The CDR3 loop is CASTVTGGGYTF. CDR3 bases: TGTGCCAGTACCGTGACAGGAGGAGGCTACACCTTC. Looking up the rest from reference TRBV19 and TRBJ1-2 gives the full variable domain: DGGITQSPKYLFRKEGQNVTLSCEQNLNHDAMYWYRQDPGQGLRLIYYSQIVNDFQKGDIAEGYSVSREKKESFPLTVTSAQKNPTAFYLCASTVTGGGYTFGSGTRLTVV.

Here the CDR3 reads CAISGTGGTQPQHF. As DNA, the CDR3 is TGTGCCATCAGTGGGACAGGGGGTACTCAGCCCCAGCATTTT. This chain joins TRBV10-3 and TRBJ1-5, with 10 bases matching TRBD1. The CDR3 is 14 residues long. Germline CDR1 ENHRY, CDR2 SYGVKD. Trimming at V came to 4 bases and at J to 6 bases, leaving 3 bases not matched to a gene.

The gene calls are TRBV19 and TRBJ2-2, with D tentatively TRBD2 (6 bases). This CDR3 is 15 amino acids long. CDR1 and CDR2 (germline): LNHDA, SQIVND (reference sequence). V lost 6 bases and J lost 7, with 18 bases in between. CDR3: CASSLIGTAHGELFF. CDR3 DNA sequence: TGTGCCAGTAGCCTGATAGGGACTGCCCACGGGGAGCTGTTTTTT.

This chain joins TRBV18 and TRBJ2-5, with D perhaps matching TRBD1 (6 bases). Trimming removed 1 base from V and 2 bases from J, with 14 bases in between. The CDR3 covers 16 residues. CDR1 KGHSH and CDR2 LQKENI come from the germline V gene. DNA of the CDR3: TGTGCCAGCTCACCACAAGCGCCAGGGGTACAAGAGACCCAGTACTTC. Its translation is CASSPQAPGVQETQYF. Together with reference TRBV18 and TRBJ2-5, the CDR3 gives the full variable domain: NAGVMQNPRHLVRRRGQEARLRCSPMKGHSHVYWYRQLPEEGLKFMVYLQKENIIDESGMPKERFSAEFPKEGPSILRIQQVVRGDSAAYFCASSPQAPGVQETQYFGPGTRLLVL.

The chain recombines TRBV5-6 with TRBJ2-3; D perhaps matches TRBD1 (5 bases). With 3 bases removed from V and 3 bases from J, the gap between germline ends came to 11 bases. CDR1 and CDR2 (germline): SGHDT, YYEEEE. The CDR3 is 14 residues long. The CDR3 is CASSSAQGTDTQYF. As DNA, the CDR3 is TGTGCCAGCAGCTCGGCTCAGGGAACAGATACGCAGTATTTT.

The chain links TRBV9 to TRBJ1-6; a weak D match, TRBD1 (5 bases). This CDR3 comprises 16 residues. From germline, CDR1 is SGDLS and CDR2 YYNGEE. V dropped 0 bases and J dropped 10 bases, with 17 bases sitting between them. In DNA form, the CDR3 reads TGTGCCAGCAGCGTAGCGGCAGGGAGGGGTGACTCACCCCTCCACTTT. The encoded protein is CASSVAAGRGDSPLHF.

The chain links TRBV18 to TRBJ2-1, with 8 bases matching TRBD2. Per germline, CDR1 KGHSH and CDR2 LQKENI. CDR3 length: 15 amino acids. The trim removed 3 bases at V and 0 bases at J, leaving 1 base unmatched. The CDR3 spells CASSPSGGSYNEQFF. The CDR3 coding sequence is TGTGCCAGCTCACCGAGCGGGGGCTCCTACAATGAGCAGTTCTTC.

J is TRBJ2-7 and V is TRBV24-1; D is perhaps TRBD1 (6 bases). Germline V gives CDR1 KGHDR, CDR2 SFDVKD. V was cut by 3 bases and J by 7 bases, with 12 bases left in between. The CDR3 contains 13 residues. CDR3 sequence reads: CATSDPDSPEQYF. Here the CDR3 DNA reads TGTGCCACCAGTGATCCGGACAGCCCGGAGCAGTACTTC.

The rearrangement joins TRBV7-9 to TRBJ1-5; 7 nucleotides align to TRBD1. The CDR3 has 14 residues. Germline V gives CDR1 SEHNR, CDR2 FQNEAQ (reference sequence). Trimming took 5 bases from V and 2 from J; bases not matched to a gene: 3. In DNA form, the CDR3 reads TGTGCCAGCAGCCCCGGGACAGGCAATCAGCCCCAGCATTTT. It yields the protein CASSPGTGNQPQHF.

This clone was counted once. The chain is built from TRBV5-8 and TRBJ1-1, with 7 bases matching TRBD1. Trimming took 4 bases from V and 3 from J; bases not matched to a gene: 6. The CDR3 runs to 14 residues. CDR1 and CDR2 from the germline V gene are SGHTS and YDEGEE. The CDR3 protein is CASSPLTGYTEAFF. The CDR3 bases are TGTGCCAGCAGCCCACTGACAGGGTACACTGAAGCTTTCTTT. Full variable domain (rest looked up from reference TRBV5-8 and TRBJ1-1): EAGVTQSPTHLIKTRGQQATLRCSPISGHTSVYWYQQALGLGLQFLLWYDEGEERNRGNFPPRFSGRQFPNYSSELNVNALELEDSALYLCASSPLTGYTEAFFGQGTRLTVV.

This chain joins TRBV27 and TRBJ1-1; no clear D. V was pared by 0 bases and J by 1 base, with 3 bases between. CDR3 size: 13 residues. The germline V gene has CDR1 MNHEY and CDR2 SMNVEV (reference sequence). CDR3 sequence: CASSLSRNTEAFF. Written as DNA, the CDR3 is TGTGCCAGCAGTTTATCGAGGAACACTGAAGCTTTCTTT.